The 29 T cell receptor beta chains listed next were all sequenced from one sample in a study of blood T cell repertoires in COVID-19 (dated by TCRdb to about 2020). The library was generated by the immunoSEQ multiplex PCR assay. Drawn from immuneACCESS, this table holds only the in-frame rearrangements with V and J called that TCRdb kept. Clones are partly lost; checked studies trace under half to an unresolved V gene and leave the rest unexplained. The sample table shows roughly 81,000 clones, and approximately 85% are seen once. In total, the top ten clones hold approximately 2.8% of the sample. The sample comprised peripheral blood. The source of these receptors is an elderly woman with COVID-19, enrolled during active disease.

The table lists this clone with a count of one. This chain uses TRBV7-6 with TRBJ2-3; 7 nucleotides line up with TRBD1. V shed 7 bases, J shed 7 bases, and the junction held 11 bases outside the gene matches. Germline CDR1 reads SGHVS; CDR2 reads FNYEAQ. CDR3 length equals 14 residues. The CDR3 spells CASNVQGPENTQYF. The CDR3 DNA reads TGTGCCAGCAACGTACAGGGGCCCGAAAATACGCAGTATTTT.

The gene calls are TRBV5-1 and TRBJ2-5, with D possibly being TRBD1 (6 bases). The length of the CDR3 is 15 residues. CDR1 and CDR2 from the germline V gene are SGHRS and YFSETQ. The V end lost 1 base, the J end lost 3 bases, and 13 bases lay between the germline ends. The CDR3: CASSLHGTTEETQYF. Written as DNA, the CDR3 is TGCGCCAGCAGCTTGCATGGGACAACCGAAGAGACCCAGTACTTC.

The CDR3 sequence is CASSLGTGGNYGYTF. The CDR3 DNA reads as TGTGCCAGCAGCCTAGGGACAGGGGGCAACTATGGCTACACCTTC. V gene TRBV7-6 combines with J gene TRBJ1-2, with 12 bases aligning to TRBD1. V was pared by 5 bases and J by 2 bases, with 3 bases of the junction left unmatched. The germline CDR1 and CDR2 sequences are SGHVS and FNYEAQ. The CDR3 contains 15 residues.

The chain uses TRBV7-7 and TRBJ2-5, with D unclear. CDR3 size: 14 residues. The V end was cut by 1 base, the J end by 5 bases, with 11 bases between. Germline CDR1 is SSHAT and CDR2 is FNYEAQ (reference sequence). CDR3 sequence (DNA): TGTGCCAGCAGCTTAGAGTCTCACAGCGAGACCCAGTACTTC. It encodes CASSLESHSETQYF.

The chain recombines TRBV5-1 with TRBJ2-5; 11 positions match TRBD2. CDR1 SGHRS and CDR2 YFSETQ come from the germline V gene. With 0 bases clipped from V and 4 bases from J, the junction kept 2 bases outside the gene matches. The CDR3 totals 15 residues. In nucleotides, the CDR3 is TGCGCCAGCAGCTTGGCCCTAGCGGGAGGAGAGACCCAGTACTTC. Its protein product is CASSLALAGGETQYF.

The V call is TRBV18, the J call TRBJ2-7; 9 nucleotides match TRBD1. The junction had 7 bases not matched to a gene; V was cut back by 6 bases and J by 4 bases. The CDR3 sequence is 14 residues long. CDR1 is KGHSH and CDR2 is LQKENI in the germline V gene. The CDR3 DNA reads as TGTGCCAGCTCCCCCGGGACAGGGTTTTACGAGCAGTACTTC. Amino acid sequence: CASSPGTGFYEQYF.

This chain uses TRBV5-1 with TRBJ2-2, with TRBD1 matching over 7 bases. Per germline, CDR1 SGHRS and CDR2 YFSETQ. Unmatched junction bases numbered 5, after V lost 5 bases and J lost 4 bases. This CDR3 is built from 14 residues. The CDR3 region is CASSEQGTTGELFF. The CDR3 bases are TGCGCCAGCAGTGAACAGGGGACCACCGGGGAGCTGTTTTTT.

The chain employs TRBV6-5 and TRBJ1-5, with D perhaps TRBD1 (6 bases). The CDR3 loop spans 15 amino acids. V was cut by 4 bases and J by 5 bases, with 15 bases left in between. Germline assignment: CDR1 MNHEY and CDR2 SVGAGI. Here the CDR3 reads CASSSQGGGDQPQHF. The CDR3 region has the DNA TGTGCCAGCAGTTCACAGGGTGGGGGAGATCAGCCCCAGCATTTT.

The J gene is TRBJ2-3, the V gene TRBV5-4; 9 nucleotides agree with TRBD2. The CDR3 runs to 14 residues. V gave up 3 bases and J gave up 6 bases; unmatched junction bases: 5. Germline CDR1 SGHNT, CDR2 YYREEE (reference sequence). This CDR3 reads CASSSAGGPDTQYF. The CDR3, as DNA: TGTGCCAGCAGCTCGGCGGGGGGGCCGGATACGCAGTATTTT.

For the CDR3, the DNA is TGTGCCACCAGCAGAGAACGGGGTACTGAAGCTTTCTTT. It translates to CATSRERGTEAFF. V gene TRBV15 combines with J gene TRBJ1-1; the D is unclear. V was pared by 0 bases and J by 5 bases, with 7 bases between. The CDR3 consists of 13 residues. Germline V gives CDR1 LNHNV, CDR2 YYDKDF (reference sequence).

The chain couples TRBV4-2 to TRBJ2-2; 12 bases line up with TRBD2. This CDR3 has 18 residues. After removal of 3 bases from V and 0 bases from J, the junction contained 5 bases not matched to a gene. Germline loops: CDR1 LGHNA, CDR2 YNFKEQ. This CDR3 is CASSQEGLAGANTGELFF. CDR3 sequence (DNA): TGTGCCAGCAGCCAGGAGGGACTAGCGGGTGCGAACACCGGGGAGCTGTTTTTT.

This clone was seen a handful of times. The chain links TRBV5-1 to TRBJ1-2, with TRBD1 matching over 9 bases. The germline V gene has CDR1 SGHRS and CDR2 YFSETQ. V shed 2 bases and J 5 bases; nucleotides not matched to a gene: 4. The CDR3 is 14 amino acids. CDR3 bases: TGCGCCAGCAGCTTCGCCGGACAGGGGTATGGCTACACCTTC. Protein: CASSFAGQGYGYTF.

This CDR3 is CASSLLWAGEQFF. CDR3 DNA sequence: TGTGCCAGCAGCTTATTGTGGGCGGGTGAGCAGTTCTTC. The chain has TRBV7-3 and TRBJ2-1; perhaps TRBD2 as D (5 bases). The CDR3 contains 13 residues. Germline V gives CDR1 SGHTA, CDR2 FQGTGA. Trimming removed 2 bases at V and 9 bases at J, with 11 bases between. The full variable domain, in which reference TRBV7-3 and TRBJ2-1 provide the parts outside the CDR3, is GAGVSQTPSNKVTEKGKYVELRCDPISGHTALYWYRQSLGQGPEFLIYFQGTGAADDSGLPNDRFFAVRPEGSVSTLKIQRTERGDSAVYLCASSLLWAGEQFFGPGTRLTVL.

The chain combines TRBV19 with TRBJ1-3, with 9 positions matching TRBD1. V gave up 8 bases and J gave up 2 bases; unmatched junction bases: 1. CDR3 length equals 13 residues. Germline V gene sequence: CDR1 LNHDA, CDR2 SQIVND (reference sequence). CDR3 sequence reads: CASGDRAGNTIYF. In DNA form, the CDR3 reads TGTGCCAGTGGGGACAGGGCTGGAAACACCATATATTTT. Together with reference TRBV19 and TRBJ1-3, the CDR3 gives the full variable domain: DGGITQSPKYLFRKEGQNVTLSCEQNLNHDAMYWYRQDPGQGLRLIYYSQIVNDFQKGDIAEGYSVSREKKESFPLTVTSAQKNPTAFYLCASGDRAGNTIYFGEGSWLTVV.

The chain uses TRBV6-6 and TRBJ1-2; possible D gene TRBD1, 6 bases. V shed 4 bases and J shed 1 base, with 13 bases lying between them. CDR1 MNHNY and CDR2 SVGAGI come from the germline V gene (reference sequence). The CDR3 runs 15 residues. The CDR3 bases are TGTGCCAGCAGTTCCCGACAGGATTTTAACTATGGCTACACCTTC. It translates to CASSSRQDFNYGYTF.

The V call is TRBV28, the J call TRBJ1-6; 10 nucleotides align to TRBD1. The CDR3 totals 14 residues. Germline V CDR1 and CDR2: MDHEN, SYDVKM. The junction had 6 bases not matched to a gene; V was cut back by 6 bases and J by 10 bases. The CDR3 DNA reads TGTGCCAGCAGCTCCGGGACAGGGGTGTCACCCCTCCACTTT. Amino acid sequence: CASSSGTGVSPLHF.

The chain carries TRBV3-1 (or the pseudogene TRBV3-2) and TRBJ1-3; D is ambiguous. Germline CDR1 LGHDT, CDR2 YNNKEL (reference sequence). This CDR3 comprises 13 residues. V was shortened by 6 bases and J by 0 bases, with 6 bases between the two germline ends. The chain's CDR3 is CASRPTSGNTIYF. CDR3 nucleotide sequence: TGTGCCAGCAGGCCTACCTCTGGAAACACCATATATTTT.

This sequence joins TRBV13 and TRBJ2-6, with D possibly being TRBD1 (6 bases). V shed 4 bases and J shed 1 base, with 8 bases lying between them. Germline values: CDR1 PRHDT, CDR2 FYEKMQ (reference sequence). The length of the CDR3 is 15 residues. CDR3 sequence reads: CASSSRGSGANVLTF. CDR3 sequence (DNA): TGTGCCAGCAGCTCCAGGGGTTCTGGGGCCAACGTCCTGACTTTC.

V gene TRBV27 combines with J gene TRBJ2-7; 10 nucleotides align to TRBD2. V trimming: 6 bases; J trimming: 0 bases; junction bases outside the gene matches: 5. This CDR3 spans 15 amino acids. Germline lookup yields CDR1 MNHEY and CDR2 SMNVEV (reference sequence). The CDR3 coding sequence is TGTGCCAGCAGCCCCAGACTAGCGGGCTCCTACGAGCAGTACTTC. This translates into CASSPRLAGSYEQYF.

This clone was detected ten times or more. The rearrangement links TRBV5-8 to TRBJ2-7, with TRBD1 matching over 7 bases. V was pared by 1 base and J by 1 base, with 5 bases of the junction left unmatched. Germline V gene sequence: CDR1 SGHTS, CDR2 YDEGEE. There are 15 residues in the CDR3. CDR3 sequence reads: CASSLRGPGSYEQYF. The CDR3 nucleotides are TGTGCCAGCAGCTTGAGGGGGCCCGGTTCCTACGAGCAGTACTTC. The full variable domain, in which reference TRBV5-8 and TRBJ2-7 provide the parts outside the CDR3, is EAGVTQSPTHLIKTRGQQATLRCSPISGHTSVYWYQQALGLGLQFLLWYDEGEERNRGNFPPRFSGRQFPNYSSELNVNALELEDSALYLCASSLRGPGSYEQYFGPGTRLTVT.

CDR3 coding DNA: TGTGCCATCAGAGAACAGGGAAACACCATATATTTT. Amino acids: CAIREQGNTIYF. This chain connects TRBV10-3 to TRBJ1-3, with D unclear. This CDR3 region has 12 residues. CDR1 and CDR2 from the germline V gene are ENHRY and SYGVKD. V was trimmed by 6 bases and J by 4 bases, leaving 7 bases between them.

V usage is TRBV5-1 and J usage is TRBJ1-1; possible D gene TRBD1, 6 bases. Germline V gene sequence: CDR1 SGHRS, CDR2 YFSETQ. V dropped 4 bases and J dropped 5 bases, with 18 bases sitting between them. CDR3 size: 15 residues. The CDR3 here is CASSQRPGEGTEAFF. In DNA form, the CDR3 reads TGCGCCAGCAGCCAAAGGCCAGGGGAGGGGACTGAAGCTTTCTTT.

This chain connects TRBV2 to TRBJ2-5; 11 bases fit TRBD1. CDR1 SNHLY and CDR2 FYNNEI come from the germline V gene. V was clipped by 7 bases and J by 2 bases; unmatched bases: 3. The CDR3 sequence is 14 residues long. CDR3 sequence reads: CASNRDRGQETQYF. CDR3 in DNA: TGTGCCAGCAACCGGGACAGGGGGCAAGAGACCCAGTACTTC.

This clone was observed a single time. Written as DNA, the CDR3 is TGTGCCAGCTCACGGAACAGCTCCCCATACGAGCAGTACTTC. As protein: CASSRNSSPYEQYF. The gene calls are TRBV18 and TRBJ2-7; D call uncertain. CDR1 KGHSH and CDR2 LQKENI come from the germline V gene. This CDR3 comprises 14 residues. V was shortened by 4 bases and J by 4 bases, with 14 bases between the two germline ends.

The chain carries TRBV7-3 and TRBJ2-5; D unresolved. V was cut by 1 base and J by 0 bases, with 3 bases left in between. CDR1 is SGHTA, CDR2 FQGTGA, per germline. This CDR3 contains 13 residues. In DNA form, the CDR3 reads TGTGCCAGCAGCTTAAATAACCAAGAGACCCAGTACTTC. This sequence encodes CASSLNNQETQYF.

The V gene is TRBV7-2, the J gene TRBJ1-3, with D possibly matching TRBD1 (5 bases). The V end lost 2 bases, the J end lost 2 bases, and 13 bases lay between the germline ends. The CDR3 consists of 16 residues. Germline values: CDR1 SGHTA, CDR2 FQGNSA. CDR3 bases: TGTGCCAGCAGCTTACTGCCAGGGTCAGCTGGAAACACCATATATTTT. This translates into CASSLLPGSAGNTIYF. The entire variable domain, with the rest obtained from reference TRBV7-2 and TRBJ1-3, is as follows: GAGVSQSPSNKVTEKGKDVELRCDPISGHTALYWYRQSLGQGLEFLIYFQGNSAPDKSGLPSDRFSAERTGGSVSTLTIQRTQQEDSAVYLCASSLLPGSAGNTIYFGEGSWLTVV.

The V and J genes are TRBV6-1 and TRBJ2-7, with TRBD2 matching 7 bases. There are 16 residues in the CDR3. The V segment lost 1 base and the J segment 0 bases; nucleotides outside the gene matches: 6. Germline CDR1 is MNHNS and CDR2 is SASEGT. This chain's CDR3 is CASSEGPGRVSYEQYF. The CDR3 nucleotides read TGTGCCAGCAGTGAAGGTCCGGGGAGGGTCTCCTACGAGCAGTACTTC.

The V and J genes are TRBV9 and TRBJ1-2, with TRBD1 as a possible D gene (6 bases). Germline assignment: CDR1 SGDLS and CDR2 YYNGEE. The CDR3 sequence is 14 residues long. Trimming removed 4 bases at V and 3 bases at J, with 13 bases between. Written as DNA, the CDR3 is TGTGCCAGCAGCCCTCCGACAGGTTACTATGGCTACACCTTC. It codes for CASSPPTGYYGYTF.

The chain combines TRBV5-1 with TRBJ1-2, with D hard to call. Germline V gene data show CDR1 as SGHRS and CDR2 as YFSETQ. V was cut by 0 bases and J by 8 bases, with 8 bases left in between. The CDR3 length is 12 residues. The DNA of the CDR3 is TGCGCCAGCAGCTTGGCCCGAGGGGGCTACACCTTC. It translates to CASSLARGGYTF.